The 32 T cell receptor beta chains below all came from one sample that was sequenced in a study of regulatory and conventional T cells in RAG deficiency. Blood CD4+ CD25-low CD127-high conventional T cells supplied the genomic DNA template. Here immunoSEQ multiplex PCR was the method, and the copy in TCRdb shows in-frame clones only, minus some. Among roughly 29,000 clones, roughly 96% were seen once, and the ten largest hold under 0.2%. The same sample was also used in a study of regulatory T cells. In that study: Amplification used 52 TRBV primers and 13 TRBJ primers.

What was sequenced was CD25- CD4+ T cells sorted from blood. The receptors here all came from a human donor in good health.

The chain carries TRBV28 and TRBJ1-5; TRBD1 aligns across 8 bases. V gave up 6 bases and J gave up 2 bases; unmatched junction bases: 12. The CDR3 runs to 17 residues. Germline V gives CDR1 MDHEN, CDR2 SYDVKM. Written as DNA, the CDR3 is TGTGCCAGCAGCGGGGGGCAGGGGGCGTGGGGCAATCAGCCCCAGCATTTT. The encoded protein is CASSGGQGAWGNQPQHF.

This clone was recorded once. The CDR3 sequence: CASTLEGSYGYTF. The CDR3 DNA follows: TGTGCCAGCACCTTGGAGGGCTCTTATGGCTACACCTTC. The chain couples TRBV28 to TRBJ1-2; D unresolved. Germline CDR1 is MDHEN and CDR2 is SYDVKM. Trimming cost V 7 bases and J 5 bases, with 14 bases left between them. This CDR3 spans 13 amino acids.

The rearrangement joins TRBV10-2 to TRBJ2-4; 8 bases are shared with TRBD1. The V segment lost 10 bases and the J segment 0 bases; nucleotides outside the gene matches: 8. The CDR3 extends over 15 amino acids. Per germline, CDR1 WSHSY and CDR2 SAAADI. In DNA, the CDR3 is TGCGCCACCTACAGGGGGACCCTAGCCAAAAACATTCAGTACTTC. Translation gives CATYRGTLAKNIQYF.

For this clone: An end of the junction differs from the germline gene, which may be a read error. The chain carries TRBV7-7 and TRBJ2-5, with 11 bases identical to TRBD2. This CDR3 spans 16 amino acids. The V gene's germline CDR1 is SSHAT and CDR2 FNYEAQ (reference sequence). CDR3 nucleotides: TGTGCTAGCAGCTTTCTAGCGGGGGGTTCTTATGAGACCCAGTACTTC. It codes for CASSFLAGGSYETQYF.

CDR3 sequence: CSAAKLETQYF. In DNA, the CDR3 is TGCAGTGCTGCGAAATTGGAGACCCAGTACTTC. J is TRBJ2-5 and V is TRBV20-1; unclear D gene. This CDR3 has 11 amino acids. V shed 5 bases and J shed 5 bases, with 9 bases lying between them. Germline assignment: CDR1 DFQATT and CDR2 SNEGSKA (reference sequence).

The chain joins TRBV2 to TRBJ1-5; D remains unclear. Germline V gives CDR1 SNHLY, CDR2 FYNNEI. With 3 bases removed from V and 4 bases from J, the gap between germline ends came to 7 bases. The CDR3 contains 13 residues. The CDR3 DNA reads as TGTGCCAGCAGTGACTCGGGGAATCAGCCCCAGCATTTT. It encodes CASSDSGNQPQHF.

Only a few counts were recorded for this clone. This rearrangement joins TRBV10-1 to TRBJ2-7; the match to TRBD1 covers 8 bases. CDR1 WNHNN and CDR2 SYGVQD come from the germline V gene (reference sequence). V was clipped by 4 bases and J by 1 base; unmatched bases: 9. CDR3 size: 16 residues. CDR3 amino acids: CASSGGLGQGSYEQYF. For the CDR3, the DNA is TGCGCCAGCAGTGGGGGCCTCGGACAGGGTTCCTACGAGCAGTACTTC.

The chain employs TRBV5-6 and TRBJ1-2; D possibly corresponds to TRBD1 (6 bases). The CDR3 contains 12 residues. V was shortened by 5 bases and J by 7 bases, with 12 bases between the two germline ends. Germline CDR1 is SGHDT and CDR2 is YYEEEE. DNA for the CDR3: TGTGCCAGCAGTCGAGCAGGGGTTGGCTACACCTTC. As protein: CASSRAGVGYTF.

V gene TRBV6-6 combines with J gene TRBJ1-1; D is undetermined. Germline V lookup: CDR1 MNHNY, CDR2 SVGAGI (reference sequence). The V end lost 9 bases, the J end lost 2 bases, and 10 bases lay between the germline ends. This CDR3 spans 12 amino acids. The CDR3 DNA reads TGTGCCAGTACTAGAGCCAACACTGAAGCTTTCTTT. Amino acids: CASTRANTEAFF.

V and J are TRBV6-5 and TRBJ2-7, with a tentative D call TRBD1 (6 bases). Deletions cut 9 bases from V and 2 bases from J, with 14 bases between. Germline V lookup: CDR1 MNHEY, CDR2 SVGAGI. CDR3 length equals 13 residues. The CDR3 DNA reads as TGTGCCAGTCTTACAGGGCCCCCCTACGAGCAGTACTTC. Its protein is CASLTGPPYEQYF.

J is TRBJ2-7 and V is TRBV2; perhaps TRBD1 as D (6 bases). The V end lost 5 bases, the J end lost 3 bases, and 11 bases lay between the germline ends. This CDR3 spans 13 amino acids. CDR1 and CDR2 (germline): SNHLY, FYNNEI. CDR3 sequence: CASSLDSFYEQYF. DNA for the CDR3: TGTGCCAGCAGTTTGGACAGTTTCTACGAGCAGTACTTC.

The chain combines TRBV6-1 with TRBJ2-1; possibly TRBD2 for D (6 bases). This CDR3 spans 15 amino acids. Trimming stripped 7 bases from V and 2 bases from J, with 15 bases between. Looked up from germline, CDR1 is MNHNS and CDR2 is SASEGT. The CDR3 bases are TGTGCCAGCATTCGGGAGCGGGTGACCTACAATGAGCAGTTCTTC. Protein product: CASIRERVTYNEQFF.

The genes are TRBV19 and TRBJ2-7, with 7 bases aligning to TRBD1. The CDR3 is 15 amino acids. After removal of 0 bases from V and 4 bases from J, the junction contained 6 bases not matched to a gene. The germline CDR1 and CDR2 sequences are LNHDA and SQIVND (reference sequence). The CDR3 spells CASSIESRGKYEQYF. Written as DNA, the CDR3 is TGTGCCAGTAGTATAGAAAGCAGGGGGAAGTACGAGCAGTACTTC. Combining the CDR3 with reference TRBV19 and TRBJ2-7 gives the whole variable domain DGGITQSPKYLFRKEGQNVTLSCEQNLNHDAMYWYRQDPGQGLRLIYYSQIVNDFQKGDIAEGYSVSREKKESFPLTVTSAQKNPTAFYLCASSIESRGKYEQYFGPGTRLTVT.

J is TRBJ1-5 and V is TRBV18; D remains unclear. Germline V lookup: CDR1 KGHSH, CDR2 LQKENI. CDR3 length: 13 residues. With 5 bases removed from V and 5 bases from J, the gap between germline ends came to 10 bases. CDR3 protein: CASSERLDQPQHF. CDR3 coding DNA: TGTGCCAGCTCAGAGAGACTTGATCAGCCCCAGCATTTT.

The chain links TRBV4-2 to TRBJ2-5; TRBD2 agrees at 16 bases. Per the germline V gene, CDR1 is LGHNA and CDR2 is YNFKEQ. J lost 5 bases, V lost 4 bases, and 7 bases had no gene match. This CDR3 is built from 17 residues. CDR3 sequence (DNA): TGTGCCAGCAGCCGCGGGACTAGCGGGGGGGCCGGGGAGACCCAGTACTTC. Its protein product is CASSRGTSGGAGETQYF.

The chain carries TRBV19 and TRBJ2-2; D is possibly TRBD2 (5 bases). The CDR3 length is 14 residues. The germline V and J ends were trimmed by 1 base and 6 bases, with 9 bases remaining between them. The germline V gene encodes CDR1 LNHDA and CDR2 SQIVND (reference sequence). This chain's CDR3 is CASSIVRVSGELFF. In DNA form, the CDR3 reads TGTGCCAGTAGTATAGTGAGGGTCTCCGGGGAGCTGTTTTTT. The complete variable domain, with remaining parts taken from reference TRBV19 and TRBJ2-2, reads DGGITQSPKYLFRKEGQNVTLSCEQNLNHDAMYWYRQDPGQGLRLIYYSQIVNDFQKGDIAEGYSVSREKKESFPLTVTSAQKNPTAFYLCASSIVRVSGELFFGEGSRLTVL.

V is TRBV18 and J is TRBJ1-2, with D unclear. The germline gives CDR1 KGHSH, CDR2 LQKENI. V was pared by 3 bases and J by 1 base, with 9 bases between. This CDR3 is 14 amino acids long. The DNA of the CDR3 is TGTGCCAGCTCACCTCCCGGTGGTAACTATGGCTACACCTTC. Its translation: CASSPPGGNYGYTF.

This chain joins TRBV5-1 and TRBJ1-2; possibly TRBD1 for D (6 bases). CDR1 and CDR2 (germline): SGHRS, YFSETQ. This CDR3 has 14 residues. Trimming removed 3 bases from V and 3 bases from J, with 12 bases in between. The CDR3, as DNA: TGCGCCAGCAGCTCGACGGACAGCTACTATGGCTACACCTTC. This encodes CASSSTDSYYGYTF.

The chain joins TRBV6-6 to TRBJ2-3; weak D call: TRBD1 (5 bases). Germline lookup yields CDR1 MNHNY and CDR2 SVGAGI (reference sequence). The CDR3 is 13 amino acids. V was pared by 7 bases and J by 5 bases, with 13 bases between. CDR3 sequence (DNA): TGTGCCAGCAATCCCTCTAGGGGAGATACGCAGTATTTT. Protein product: CASNPSRGDTQYF.

The chain carries TRBV6-1 and TRBJ1-2; TRBD1 matches at 8 bases. Germline V gene sequence: CDR1 MNHNS, CDR2 SASEGT. V dropped 5 bases and J dropped 7; count of bases not matched to a gene: 6. CDR3 length: 13 residues. The CDR3 DNA is TGTGCCAGCAGTTCGGACAGGGATGGTGGCTACACCTTC. It is translated as CASSSDRDGGYTF.

This chain links TRBV7-2 with TRBJ1-3; weak D call: TRBD1 (6 bases). The CDR3 sequence is 15 residues long. In germline, CDR1 is SGHTA, CDR2 FQGNSA. The germline V and J ends were trimmed by 5 bases and 2 bases, with 13 bases remaining between them. DNA of the CDR3: TGTGCCAGCAGCCTGGACAGAGGCACTGGAAACACCATATATTTT. Translating it yields CASSLDRGTGNTIYF.

CDR3 DNA: TGTGCCAGCATTGGGGACAGTTACTACGAGCAGTACTTC. Translating gives CASIGDSYYEQYF. The chain uses TRBV2 and TRBJ2-7, with 7 bases matching TRBD1. Germline V gene sequence: CDR1 SNHLY, CDR2 FYNNEI. J gave up 3 bases and V 7 bases, and 6 bases lay outside the gene matches. There are 13 residues in the CDR3.

J is TRBJ1-2 and V is TRBV27, with D hard to call. The V gene lost 0 bases and the J gene lost 0 bases, with 8 bases spanning the gap. CDR3 length equals 15 residues. From germline, CDR1 is MNHEY and CDR2 SMNVEV (reference sequence). The CDR3 protein is CASSLSVSPNYGYTF. CDR3 DNA sequence: TGTGCCAGCAGTTTATCTGTCAGTCCTAACTATGGCTACACCTTC.

The chain combines TRBV9 with TRBJ2-3; 8 positions match TRBD2. Per germline, CDR1 SGDLS and CDR2 YYNGEE. The trim removed 5 bases at V and 6 bases at J, leaving 8 bases unmatched. The CDR3 consists of 14 residues. In DNA form, the CDR3 reads TGTGCCAGCAGGGAAGCGGGGGCCAGGGATACGCAGTATTTT. Protein product: CASREAGARDTQYF.

The genes are TRBV2 and TRBJ2-3, with D possibly TRBD2 on 7 matching bases. Germline-derived CDR1 and CDR2 are SNHLY and FYNNEI. The CDR3 contains 14 residues. V gave up 4 bases and J gave up 1 base, with 9 bases separating them. The CDR3 spells CASSGGGRTDTQYF. In nucleotides, the CDR3 is TGTGCCAGCAGTGGGGGGGGCCGCACAGATACGCAGTATTTT. Looking up the rest from reference TRBV2 and TRBJ2-3 gives the full variable domain: EPEVTQTPSHQVTQMGQEVILRCVPISNHLYFYWYRQILGQKVEFLVSFYNNEISEKSEIFDDQFSVERPDGSNFTLKIRSTKLEDSAMYFCASSGGGRTDTQYFGPGTRLTVL.

The chain is built from TRBV7-6 and TRBJ1-1, with D tentatively TRBD1 (6 bases). The CDR3 extends over 16 amino acids. V lost 5 bases and J lost 1, with 17 bases in between. Germline CDR1 SGHVS, CDR2 FNYEAQ. CDR3 region: CASSPRRGGRNTEAFF. The DNA for the CDR3 is TGTGCCAGCAGCCCACGCAGGGGCGGGCGGAACACTGAAGCTTTCTTT.

The V and J genes are TRBV29-1 and TRBJ1-1; 9 bases agree with TRBD1. CDR3 size: 12 residues. Unmatched junction bases numbered 9, after V lost 6 bases and J lost 10 bases. CDR1 SQVTM and CDR2 ANQGSEA come from the germline V gene. CDR3 DNA sequence: TGCAGCGTCCGCCGGGACAGGGAAGTAGCTTTCTTT. It translates to CSVRRDREVAFF.

This chain connects TRBV6-6 to TRBJ2-3; D is possibly TRBD1 (5 bases). Deletions cut 11 bases from V and 10 bases from J, with 16 bases between. This CDR3 contains 11 residues. Per germline, CDR1 MNHNY and CDR2 SVGAGI (reference sequence). The CDR3 protein is CAGSPGLAQYF. The CDR3, as DNA: TGTGCCGGCTCCCCAGGGTTAGCGCAGTATTTT.

The chain is built from TRBV10-3 and TRBJ1-2; no definite D call. V lost 0 bases and J lost 1, with 12 bases in between. CDR1 and CDR2 from the germline V gene are ENHRY and SYGVKD. This CDR3 has 16 residues. The CDR3 loop is CAISESKSQLNYGYTF. CDR3 in DNA: TGTGCCATCAGTGAGTCTAAATCACAGCTTAACTATGGCTACACCTTC.

The J gene is TRBJ1-5, the V gene TRBV11-2; unclear D gene. The germline V and J ends were trimmed by 3 bases and 5 bases, with 8 bases remaining between them. The germline V gene encodes CDR1 SGHAT and CDR2 FQNNGV. There are 13 residues in the CDR3. The CDR3 sequence: CASSFNGDQPQHF. The CDR3 DNA reads TGTGCCAGCAGCTTTAACGGGGATCAGCCCCAGCATTTT.

This chain links TRBV5-1 with TRBJ2-7, with D maybe TRBD2 (5 bases). The CDR3 has 14 amino acids. In germline, CDR1 is SGHRS, CDR2 YFSETQ. Trimming shortened V by 2 bases and J by 1 base, and 10 bases separated the two germline ends. In nucleotides, the CDR3 is TGCGCCAGCAGCTTTGCCGAGGGATCCTACGAGCAGTACTTC. Translation: CASSFAEGSYEQYF. Full variable domain (rest looked up from reference TRBV5-1 and TRBJ2-7): KAGVTQTPRYLIKTRGQQVTLSCSPISGHRSVSWYQQTPGQGLQFLFEYFSETQRNKGNFPGRFSGRQFSNSRSEMNVSTLELGDSALYLCASSFAEGSYEQYFGPGTRLTVT.

CDR3 sequence reads: CASSQYSGTGWYNEQFF. The CDR3 DNA sequence: TGCGCCAGCAGTCAATATTCGGGAACGGGATGGTACAATGAGCAGTTCTTC. The chain employs TRBV23-1 and TRBJ2-1; possible D gene TRBD2, 5 bases. TRBV23-1 is an ORF for which the function is uncertain. The CDR3 has 17 residues. V was trimmed by 1 base and J by 4 bases, leaving 17 bases between them.